This T cell receptor (beta chain) was recovered during a study of CD8+ T cells in alopecia areata. After isolation, RNA underwent reverse transcription to generate cDNA as the sequencing template. TCRdb's table, derived via immunoSEQ multiplex PCR, lists solely in-frame clones and lacks some. This sample has 55,000 to 65,000 clones, with around 40% found just once. This CDR3 region has 12 residues. Trimming stripped 4 bases from V and 8 bases from J, with 11 bases between. The V gene's germline CDR1 is MNHEY and CDR2 SMNVEV (reference sequence). This sequence originates from a human donor with alopecia areata. The chain employs TRBV27 and TRBJ1-2, with D uncertain. Sequenced: NKG2D-low CD8+ T cells sorted from blood. The CDR3 sequence is CASSSYVGGYTF. The CDR3 bases are TGTGCCAGCAGTTCCTACGTCGGGGGCTACACCTTC.